The text below deals with one T cell receptor beta chain. Its antigen is not known. The survey-level immunoSEQ assay was used. Measured with immunoSEQ multiplex PCR; TCRdb has only the in-frame clones, and not every one. The data show about 35,000 clones, roughly 77% seen once. The sample belongs to a study of pediatric ulcerative colitis. Study context: Disease was pancolitis in about 7 and left-sided in two, histology-confirmed.

Whole-study findings and limits: Rectal repertoires separated controls, mild-moderate and acute severe colitis. No controls had the two rectal clonotypes shared by ulcerative colitis patients.

The CDR3 covers 15 residues. V was cut by 1 base and J by 7 bases, with 16 bases left in between. Germline V CDR1 and CDR2: SGHTA, FQGNSA. The rectum was sampled with one to two pinch biopsies at colonoscopy. The sample taken for sequencing was gut tissue. The chain links TRBV7-2 to TRBJ1-1; D remains ambiguous. This receptor was identified in a boy aged 5-17 years with mild ulcerative colitis. The CDR3 protein is CASSLVKGWLGEAFF. For the CDR3, the DNA is TGTGCCAGCAGCTTAGTGAAAGGCTGGTTGGGTGAAGCTTTCTTT.